The rows below give T cell receptor beta chains drawn from one sample of a study of graft-versus-host responses after intestinal transplantation. These TCRs are of unknown antigen specificity. The assay was immunoSEQ multiplex PCR, and TCRdb's table has in-frame clones only and misses some. The table shows 80,000 to 100,000 clones, with approximately 87% occurring only once. The specimen comprised unstimulated CD4+ T cells sorted from spleen or lymph node cells, sampled before intestinal transplant. Receptor source: a human donor who received an intestinal transplant. The CDR3 runs from the conserved cysteine through the conserved F or W. D genes are given only for firm matches. Clone size is stated in some rows and not others, as once, few, many or a class when expanded.

J gene	clone size	V gene	D gene	CDR3 DNA	CDR3 protein
TRBJ1-6	few	TRBV5-1	-	TGCGCCAGCAGCTTGGGCCAGGGCGCACCCCTCCACTTT	CASSLGQGAPLHF
TRBJ2-6	-	TRBV19	-	TGTGCCAGCTCCTCTGGGGCCAACGTCCTGACTTTC	CASSSGANVLTF
TRBJ2-6	-	TRBV9	TRBD1	TGTGCCAGCAGCCCAAGTCCGGGACAGGGAGCCGGGGCCAACGTCCTGACTTTC	CASSPSPGQGAGANVLTF
TRBJ2-1	few	TRBV6-5	TRBD1	TGTGCCAGCAGTTATCGGGGACAGGGGGACAATGAGCAGTTCTTC	CASSYRGQGDNEQFF
TRBJ2-5	-	TRBV10-2	-	TGCGCCAGCAGTGAGCAGGCCGGGATGGTCCAGTACTTC	CASSEQAGMVQYF
TRBJ2-7	-	TRBV10-3	TRBD1	TGTGCCATCAGTCAAAGTTCTTGGGACAGGGCATACGAGCAGTACTTC	CAISQSSWDRAYEQYF
TRBJ2-1	-	TRBV5-4	TRBD1	TGTGCCAGCAGTCCCGACAGGGACAACCCGTACAATGAGCAGTTCTTC	CASSPDRDNPYNEQFF
TRBJ2-7	-	TRBV12-5	-	TGTGCTAGTGGTTTGAATCGGGTCGAGCAGTACTTC	CASGLNRVEQYF
TRBJ2-1	-	TRBV15	TRBD2	TGTGCCACCCTCGGGACTAGCGGGGGGGGGTCCTACAATGAGCAGTTCTTC	CATLGTSGGGSYNEQFF
TRBJ2-2	once	TRBV4-1	-	TGCGCCAGCAGCCAAGTCGGCAGGAGGGCGAACACCGGGGAGCTGTTTTTT	CASSQVGRRANTGELFF
TRBJ2-5	-	TRBV4-1	TRBD1	TGCGCCAGCAGCCAAGACGGACAGGGGAGGGAGACCCAGTACTTC	CASSQDGQGRETQYF
TRBJ2-3	once	TRBV6-1	TRBD1	TGTGCCAGCAGTGAAGTACAGGGGAGTACGCAGTATTTT	CASSEVQGSTQYF
TRBJ2-3	-	TRBV5-1	-	TGCGCCAGCAGTGGGGGGAGCCCCGGGGATACGCAGTATTTT	CASSGGSPGDTQYF
TRBJ2-1	-	TRBV9	TRBD2	TGTGCCAGCAGCGTAGGGTCTAGCGGGGGGCATGAGCAGTTCTTC	CASSVGSSGGHEQFF
TRBJ1-2	-	TRBV4-1	-	TGCGCCAGCAGCCAAGGGGGGCCAGCTAACTATGGCTACACCTTC	CASSQGGPANYGYTF
TRBJ1-1	-	TRBV6-1	TRBD1	TGTGCCAGCAGAAACAGGGGGTCCACTGAAGCTTTCTTT	CASRNRGSTEAFF
TRBJ1-6	few	TRBV6-5	-	TGTGCCAGCAGTTCGAAACAGGTTTACAATTCACCCCTCCACTTT	CASSSKQVYNSPLHF
TRBJ2-1	-	TRBV9	-	TGTGCCAGCAGCGTAGCTGTCAGGGACAATGAGCAGTTCTTC	CASSVAVRDNEQFF
TRBJ1-1	-	TRBV18	TRBD1	TGTGCCAGCTCAGAACAGGGGGCCGGGACTGAAGCTTTCTTT	CASSEQGAGTEAFF
TRBJ1-5	-	TRBV7-9	-	TGTGCCAGCAGCTCAACAGGGCCCAATCAGCCCCAGCATTTT	CASSSTGPNQPQHF
TRBJ1-5	-	TRBV5-4	-	TGTGCCAGCAGCTTGGATGCGTCTCAGCCCCAGCATTTT	CASSLDASQPQHF
TRBJ2-7	-	TRBV5-6	TRBD2	TGTGCCAGCAGCCATCAGACTAGCGGGGGGTTCTACGAGCAGTACTTC	CASSHQTSGGFYEQYF
TRBJ1-4	once	TRBV9	TRBD1	TGTGCCAGCAGCGTAGGGGACAGGGACCGAGAAAAACTGTTTTTT	CASSVGDRDREKLFF
TRBJ2-7	-	TRBV19	TRBD1	TGTGCCAGTAGTAGGGACAGGGCTTACGAGCAGTACTTC	CASSRDRAYEQYF
TRBJ1-3	-	TRBV5-1	TRBD1	TGCGCCAGCAGCCTGACAGGGGTAGTGGGTAACACCATATATTTT	CASSLTGVVGNTIYF
TRBJ1-1	-	TRBV12-5	-	-	CASSAPGQGFSEAFF
TRBJ1-2	-	TRBV2	TRBD1	TGTGCCAGCACCAAGACAGGGGCCTACTATGGCTACACCTTC	CASTKTGAYYGYTF